This T cell receptor beta chain was recovered during a study of OX40 agonist ivuxolimab in advanced cancers. Study at large: As their treatment, patients were administered ivuxolimab, an agonistic anti-OX40 (CD134) antibody.

Method: immunoSEQ multiplex PCR; TCRdb's copy keeps in-frame clones and lacks some. The repertoire consists of 70,000 or so clones, with about 92% occurring once and the leading ten covering roughly 10%. With respect to this clone: Its antigen is still unknown.

CDR3 size: 14 residues. Trimming removed 5 bases from V and 5 bases from J, with 15 bases in between. Germline V gene data show CDR1 as MNHEY and CDR2 as SMNVEV (reference sequence). General observations from the study: More expanded clones were found, on average, in CD8+ than in CD4+ T cells. CD4+ and CD8+ blood T cells expanded clonally by week 6 at 0.1 to 3.0 mg/kg.

V usage is TRBV27 and J usage is TRBJ1-2; D is undetermined. The sequences come from CD4+ or CD8+ T cells sorted from blood, collected in a trial of the OX40 agonist ivuxolimab. The sequence derives from an adult with an advanced solid tumor such as melanoma, head and neck, liver or kidney cancer. CDR3 nucleotides: TGTGCCAGCAGTGCGTATCGGGCGGGGTATGGCTACACCTTC. As protein: CASSAYRAGYGYTF.